This TCR beta chain was retrieved from a study of blood T cell repertoires in COVID-19. On the study more broadly: COVID-19 samples from acute and convalescent phases originated in the United States, Italy and Spain. From T cells, B-cell-depleted T cells, or PBMCs came the material, which was cDNA or gDNA.

Seattle's enrolled individuals joined amid active infection and were then monitored longitudinally. Authors' data handling: Estimation of nucleated cell counts relied on the amplification of reference gene primers. Here immunoSEQ multiplex PCR was the method, and the copy in TCRdb shows in-frame clones only, minus some. V, J and clone size derive from that table, while D and trimming were established from the DNA sequence. The sample has about 310,000 clones, around 87% seen once. Germline V CDR1 and CDR2: MNHEY, SVGEGT. V lost 2 bases and J 0 bases, leaving 14 bases between the germline ends. The CDR3 has 18 residues.

The sequenced sample was peripheral blood. The sequence came from a woman between 40 and 50 years old with COVID-19, enrolled during active disease. The J gene is TRBJ2-6, the V gene TRBV6-2 or TRBV6-3, with a tentative D call TRBD1 (6 bases). The DNA of the CDR3 is TGTGCCAGCAGTTACCTTAGGCAGGACAGCTCTGGGGCCAACGTCCTGACTTTC. This translates into CASSYLRQDSSGANVLTF.